Each of the 15 T cell receptor beta chains below was sequenced from the same sample in a study of regulatory T cells in long-lasting Graves disease. The time point is: newly diagnosed GD, antithyroid drugs for less than 3 months. Extracted RNA from PBMCs served as the source of the TCR library. CDR3 regions were amplified by Arm-PCR using iRepertoire HTBI primers to build TCR beta libraries. In TCRdb, the multiplex PCR reads were re-called with MiXCR into one record per CDR3 protein. The sample includes approximately 400,000 distinct CDR3 sequences, 14% to 15% of them seen just once. Another study also made use of these data, one on T cells in Graves' hyperthyroidism and ophthalmopathy.

Sample: peripheral blood mononuclear cells (PBMCs), taken at new diagnosis, from a patient treated with antithyroid drugs. All receptors come from a woman between 25 and 40 years old with Graves disease.

About this clonotype: This clone may be a read error of a much larger clone one base away. The chain carries TRBV7-2 and TRBJ2-3; either TRBD1 or TRBD2 may fit D (5 bases each). Matching the DNA end better, TRBJ2-1 makes the J call doubtful. Germline V gives CDR1 SGHTA, CDR2 FQGNSA. CDR3 size: 14 residues. CDR3 in DNA: TGTGCCAGCAGCTTTGGCCCCCAGAGGGACGAGCAGTTCTTC. It yields the protein CASSFGPQRDEQFF.

The chain has TRBV24-1 and TRBJ2-1, with 9 positions matching TRBD2. The ends lost 6 bases at V and 3 bases at J; junction bases unmatched: 5. The CDR3 contains 15 residues. The germline V gene encodes CDR1 KGHDR and CDR2 SFDVKD. The CDR3: CATSSSGTNYNEQFF. CDR3 nucleotides: TGTGCCACCAGTTCTAGCGGGACTAACTACAATGAGCAGTTCTTC.

This clonotype was found a few times. The CDR3 protein is CASTPGDRRGGGEQYF. CDR3 sequence (DNA): TGTGCCAGCACCCCGGGGGATAGAAGGGGGGGGGGCGAGCAGTACTTC. The rearrangement joins TRBV28 to TRBJ2-7; weak D call: TRBD2 (7 bases). Germline lookup yields CDR1 MDHEN and CDR2 SYDVKM. Trimming shortened V by 7 bases and J by 6 bases, and 25 bases separated the two germline ends. The CDR3 covers 16 residues.

This clonotype was counted ten times or more. This rearrangement joins TRBV7-8 to TRBJ2-1, with 8 nucleotides matching TRBD1. J was trimmed by 12 bases and V by 5 bases; bases with no gene match: 15. Germline CDR1 reads SGHVS; CDR2 reads FQNEAQ. This CDR3 is 15 amino acids long. The CDR3 region is CASSPSPGTGARQFF. The CDR3 region has the DNA TGTGCCAGCAGCCCGAGTCCCGGGACAGGTGCGAGGCAGTTCTTC. Variable domain in full (rest from reference TRBV7-8 and TRBJ2-1): GAGVSQSPRYKVAKRGQDVALRCDPISGHVSLFWYQQALGQGPEFLTYFQNEAQLDKSGLPSDRFFAERPEGSVSTLKIQRTQQEDSAVYLCASSPSPGTGARQFFGPGTRLTVL.

This clonotype has just a few counts. This is likely a read error, given that the CDR3 carries no conserved phenylalanine or tryptophan at its end. The J gene is TRBJ1-1, the V gene TRBV6-5, with a tentative D call TRBD1 (6 bases). The V end lost 2 bases, the J end lost 0 bases, and 7 bases lay between the germline ends. The CDR3 loop spans 14 amino acids. Per the germline V gene, CDR1 is MNHEY and CDR2 is SVGAGI. The CDR3 spells CASSYRTVNTEAFL. CDR3 DNA: TGTGCCAGCAGTTACCGGACAGTGAACACTGAAGCTTTCCTT.

This clonotype has ten or more counts. The CDR3 bases are TGCAGTGCTAGTGGACGGGAGGTCACAGATACGCAGTATTTT. This encodes CSASGREVTDTQYF. V gene TRBV20-1 combines with J gene TRBJ2-3, with TRBD2 matching over 7 bases. The germline V gene encodes CDR1 DFQATT and CDR2 SNEGSKA (reference sequence). CDR3 length: 14 amino acids. Losses at the gene ends were 3 bases for V and 2 bases for J; bases not matched to a gene: 5.

This clonotype appeared many times. The chain has TRBV20-1 and TRBJ2-1; D might be TRBD2 (5 bases). Germline values: CDR1 DFQATT, CDR2 SNEGSKA (reference sequence). The V gene lost 7 bases and the J gene lost 2 bases, with 15 bases spanning the gap. The CDR3 spans 14 residues. The CDR3 reads CSGSGLPTYNEQFF. Written as DNA, the CDR3 is TGCAGTGGGAGCGGCCTACCTACCTACAATGAGCAGTTCTTC.

The CDR3 is CASSDGLGDLRETQYF. The CDR3 bases are TGTGCCAGCAGCGACGGACTAGGGGATTTAAGAGAGACCCAGTACTTC. The V call is TRBV28, the J call TRBJ2-5, with TRBD2 matching over 7 bases. The germline CDR1 and CDR2 sequences are MDHEN and SYDVKM. The V and J ends lost 6 bases and 4 bases, in that order; junction bases with no gene match: 14. The CDR3 loop spans 16 amino acids.

V is TRBV30 and J is TRBJ1-4; 9 nucleotides align to TRBD1. Trimming at V came to 2 bases and at J to 5 bases, leaving 3 bases not matched to a gene. From germline, CDR1 is GTSNPN and CDR2 SVGIG (reference sequence). The length of the CDR3 is 14 residues. The CDR3 region has the DNA TGTGCCTGGAGTCCCGGGACAGGGAATGAAAAACTGTTTTTT. It codes for CAWSPGTGNEKLFF.

The chain uses TRBV20-1 and TRBJ1-5, with D possibly TRBD1 on 5 matching bases. V was clipped by 1 base and J by 4 bases, with 14 bases between them. Per germline, CDR1 DFQATT and CDR2 SNEGSKA (reference sequence). This CDR3 is 15 amino acids long. The CDR3 DNA is TGCAGTGCTAGAGTGGGGGAAGCTCCTAATCAGCCCCAGCATTTT. This sequence encodes CSARVGEAPNQPQHF.

This clonotype appeared many times. The J gene is TRBJ2-7, the V gene TRBV7-3, with 7 positions matching TRBD2. Germline V lookup: CDR1 SGHTA, CDR2 FQGTGA. The CDR3 spans 17 residues. J was trimmed by 4 bases and V by 5 bases; bases with no gene match: 17. The CDR3 loop is CASSTNKRDQSLYEQYF. DNA for the CDR3: TGTGCCAGCAGCACAAATAAGCGGGACCAGTCGCTTTACGAGCAGTACTTC.

This clonotype occurred many times. The rearrangement joins TRBV7-9 to TRBJ1-2; D not resolved. V was clipped by 2 bases and J by 5 bases, with 12 bases between them. Germline V gene sequence: CDR1 SEHNR, CDR2 FQNEAQ (reference sequence). The CDR3 is made up of 14 amino acids. The CDR3 DNA is TGTGCCAGCAGCTTATCGGACGGAAGATATGGCTACACCTTC. This translates into CASSLSDGRYGYTF. Full variable domain (remainder filled in from reference TRBV7-9 and TRBJ1-2): DTGVSQNPRHKITKRGQNVTFRCDPISEHNRLYWYRQTLGQGPEFLTYFQNEAQLEKSRLLSDRFSAERPKGSFSTLEIQRTEQGDSAMYLCASSLSDGRYGYTFGSGTRLTVV.

This chain uses TRBV9 with TRBJ1-4; 7 nucleotides align to TRBD1. After removal of 1 base from V and 8 bases from J, the junction contained 20 bases not matched to a gene. This CDR3 has 19 residues. Per the germline V gene, CDR1 is SGDLS and CDR2 is YYNGEE. CDR3 DNA: TGTGCCAGCAGCGTAATTGAAAGAGACAGGGACGAGATAGGGGAAAAACTGTTTTTT. Its protein product is CASSVIERDRDEIGEKLFF.

The CDR3 bases are TGTGCCAGCAGCCCCCTGCTAGCGGGAGGGGAGACCCAGTACTTC. It specifies CASSPLLAGGETQYF. The V gene is TRBV14, the J gene TRBJ2-5; TRBD2 aligns across 12 bases. The CDR3 covers 15 residues. J gave up 5 bases and V 4 bases, and 5 bases lay outside the gene matches. Germline lookup yields CDR1 SGHDN and CDR2 FVKESK.

This clonotype was counted between two and nine times. V gene TRBV7-9 combines with J gene TRBJ2-5, with a possible D match to TRBD2 (6 bases). The CDR3 length is 16 residues. Germline CDR1 reads SEHNR; CDR2 reads FQNEAQ (reference sequence). Trimming pared 3 bases from V and 3 bases from J, leaving 17 bases between. CDR3 residues: CASSFPEGRPKETQYF. The CDR3 region has the DNA TGTGCCAGCAGCTTCCCCGAAGGGAGGCCCAAAGAGACCCAGTACTTC.